The 20 T cell receptor beta chains below all came from one sample that was sequenced in a study of Graves' ophthalmopathy and Graves' hyperthyroidism. Transcripts of RNA were the source for amplifying TCR beta CDR3 regions. Amplification began with first-round RT-PCR using HTBI primers, then second-round multiplex PCR was performed. MiXCR, run by TCRdb on the multiplex PCR reads, gives a single entry per CDR3 protein. The table includes around 670,000 distinct CDR3 sequences, 40% detected once. Source material: peripheral blood. The receptors shown here come from an adult man with Graves' ophthalmopathy.

This clonotype was observed many times. V gene TRBV29-1 combines with J gene TRBJ2-5; no clear D. CDR3 size: 11 residues. CDR1 is SQVTM, CDR2 ANQGSEA, per germline. V dropped 4 bases and J dropped 1 base, with 4 bases sitting between them. In DNA form, the CDR3 reads TGCAGCGTTGGTCTCCAAGAGACCCAGTACTTC. It yields the protein CSVGLQETQYF.

This clonotype was detected once. The V and J genes are TRBV4-3 and TRBJ2-7; a weak D match, TRBD1 (6 bases). The CDR3 consists of 17 residues. Per germline, CDR1 LGHNA and CDR2 YSLEER. V was shortened by 0 bases and J by 2 bases, with 17 bases between the two germline ends. CDR3 DNA: TGCGCCAGCAGCCAAGACCAGCAGGGGCAAAGGGCCTACGAGCAGTACTTC. Translation gives CASSQDQQGQRAYEQYF.

V gene TRBV11-2 combines with J gene TRBJ2-5; 9 positions agree with TRBD2. Losses at the gene ends were 6 bases for V and 9 bases for J; bases not matched to a gene: 14. The CDR3 sequence is 15 residues long. Per the germline V gene, CDR1 is SGHAT and CDR2 is FQNNGV. CDR3 coding DNA: TGTGCCAGCAGGCCTCGCTCGGCTAGCGGGGCGGCCCAGTACTTC. It translates to CASRPRSASGAAQYF.

CDR3 coding DNA: TGTGCCAGCAAACCAGGGGGCCCTAACTATGGCTACACCTTC. Translated, it gives CASKPGGPNYGYTF. This chain joins TRBV25-1 and TRBJ1-2; TRBD1 matches at 8 bases. The CDR3 totals 14 residues. The germline CDR1 and CDR2 sequences are MGHDK and SYGVNS. V lost 7 bases to trimming and J lost 0 bases; unmatched junction nucleotides: 4.

This clonotype was seen a handful of times. The rearrangement links TRBV7-3 to TRBJ2-7; 8 positions match TRBD2. The CDR3 sequence is 13 residues long. Trimming at V came to 5 bases and at J to 6 bases, leaving 6 bases not matched to a gene. Germline CDR1 reads SGHTA; CDR2 reads FQGTGA. The CDR3 is CASSHGGAAEQYF. The DNA of the CDR3 is TGTGCCAGCAGCCACGGGGGGGCCGCCGAGCAGTACTTC.

This clonotype has at least ten counts. The chain is built from TRBV4-3 and TRBJ2-5; maybe TRBD1 (5 bases). Trimming removed 4 bases at V and 2 bases at J, with 8 bases between. Germline values: CDR1 LGHNA, CDR2 YSLEER. CDR3 length: 13 amino acids. CDR3 nucleotides: TGCGCCAGCAGCCCGAGACAGCAAGAGACCCAGTACTTC. Residues: CASSPRQQETQYF.

This clonotype was seen repeatedly, ten times or more. V usage is TRBV2 and J usage is TRBJ1-1, with no clear D. The germline V gene has CDR1 SNHLY and CDR2 FYNNEI. CDR3 length: 13 amino acids. Trimming removed 5 bases at V and 1 base at J, with 8 bases between. The CDR3 nucleotides are TGTGCCAGCAGTCGGGAACCGAACACTGAAGCTTTCTTT. This translates into CASSREPNTEAFF.

On this clonotype itself: This sequence may be a read error, since a much larger clone differs from it by one base. J is TRBJ2-5 and V is TRBV7-3; 10 nucleotides align to TRBD2. With 5 bases clipped from V and 7 bases from J, the junction kept 7 bases outside the gene matches. Germline V CDR1 and CDR2: SGHTA, FQGTGA. This CDR3 has 14 amino acids. CDR3 DNA sequence: TGTGCCAGCAGCCCGGTAGCGGGAGGAGGGACCCAGTACTTC. Its translation is CASSPVAGGGTQYF. The whole variable domain, remainder taken from reference TRBV7-3 and TRBJ2-5, is GAGVSQTPSNKVTEKGKYVELRCDPISGHTALYWYRQSLGQGPEFLIYFQGTGAADDSGLPNDRFFAVRPEGSVSTLKIQRTERGDSAVYLCASSPVAGGGTQYFGPGTRLLVL.

As regards this clonotype: A read error is possible here, since a much larger clone lies one base away. This chain links TRBV20-1 with TRBJ1-6, with D possibly being TRBD1 (5 bases). The CDR3 runs to 14 residues. Germline V gene data show CDR1 as DFQATT and CDR2 as SNEGSKA (reference sequence). Trimming shortened V by 3 bases and J by 9 bases, and 15 bases separated the two germline ends. This chain's CDR3 is CSASPGRGTSPLHF. CDR3 in DNA: TGCAGTGCTAGCCCGGGACGGGGGACTTCACCCCTCCACTTT.

About this clonotype: As the CDR3 is not closed by the conserved phenylalanine or tryptophan, this likely results from a read error. The V gene is TRBV24-1, the J gene TRBJ1-2; 9 bases align to TRBD1. The junction had 7 bases not matched to a gene; V was cut back by 4 bases and J by 8 bases. Germline-derived CDR1 and CDR2 are KGHDR and SFDVKD. There are 14 residues in the CDR3. CDR3 region: CATSDPGTGLGYTL. The CDR3 bases are TGTGCCACCAGTGACCCAGGGACAGGGCTCGGCTACACCCTC.

This chain connects TRBV25-1 to TRBJ2-7, with D possibly TRBD1 on 6 matching bases. Trimming removed 2 bases at V and 7 bases at J, with 9 bases between. Germline CDR1 is MGHDK and CDR2 is SYGVNS. The CDR3 loop spans 12 amino acids. The CDR3 loop reads CASSENREEQYF. The CDR3 DNA reads as TGTGCCAGCAGTGAAAACAGGGAAGAGCAGTACTTC.

J is TRBJ2-3 and V is TRBV10-1; the match to TRBD2 covers 8 bases. The CDR3 consists of 16 residues. With V trimmed by 0 bases and J by 1 base, 3 bases remained unmatched. Looked up from germline, CDR1 is WNHNN and CDR2 is SYGVQD (reference sequence). The CDR3 spells CASSESRAGGTDTQYF. The CDR3 nucleotides read TGCGCCAGCAGTGAGTCGCGAGCGGGGGGCACAGATACGCAGTATTTT.

This chain links TRBV25-1 with TRBJ1-2; D is undetermined. Trimming took 6 bases from V and 4 from J, leaving 18 bases between them. The CDR3 has 15 residues. In germline, CDR1 is MGHDK, CDR2 SYGVNS. The CDR3 DNA sequence: TGTGCCAGCAGCCAAGAACGGGGTAGAGGCTATGGCTACACCTTC. This codes for CASSQERGRGYGYTF.

This sequence joins TRBV10-3 and TRBJ2-3; no firm D call. The CDR3 is 13 residues long. Trimming left V 2 bases short and J 9 bases short, with 12 bases between. Germline CDR1 and CDR2: ENHRY and SYGVKD. CDR3 loop: CAISEDFTGTQYF. CDR3 DNA sequence: TGTGCCATCAGTGAGGACTTCACCGGCACGCAGTATTTT.

In this sample, this clonotype turned up a few times. The gene calls are TRBV20-1 and TRBJ1-1; no clear D. This CDR3 contains 13 residues. The germline V gene encodes CDR1 DFQATT and CDR2 SNEGSKA (reference sequence). Trimming pared 3 bases from V and 0 bases from J, leaving 8 bases between. DNA of the CDR3: TGCAGTGCTAGCGACCGAATGAACACTGAAGCTTTCTTT. It codes for CSASDRMNTEAFF.

In its sample, this clonotype was seen a few times. The chain joins TRBV4-3 to TRBJ2-7; 8 bases align to TRBD1. Germline CDR1 LGHNA, CDR2 YSLEER. The V and J ends lost 0 bases and 7 bases, in that order; junction bases with no gene match: 2. This CDR3 has 13 amino acids. The CDR3 is CASSQDRDREQYF. CDR3 in DNA: TGCGCCAGCAGCCAAGACCGGGACAGGGAGCAGTACTTC.

This chain links TRBV20-1 with TRBJ1-5; TRBD1 matches 8 bases. CDR1 DFQATT and CDR2 SNEGSKA come from the germline V gene (reference sequence). Trimming cost V 1 base and J 7 bases; bases outside gene matches: 3. The CDR3 runs to 13 residues. This CDR3 reads CSARVDREQPQHF. As DNA, the CDR3 is TGCAGTGCTAGAGTGGACAGGGAACAGCCCCAGCATTTT.

This clonotype was observed a few times. The rearrangement joins TRBV20-1 to TRBJ2-5; a possible D gene is TRBD1 (6 bases). Germline-derived CDR1 and CDR2 are DFQATT and SNEGSKA (reference sequence). The CDR3 is 15 residues long. V lost 4 bases to trimming and J lost 3 bases, with 18 bases between them. The DNA of the CDR3 is TGCAGTGCTAAGGCGTCCGCAGGGGCAGAAGAGACCCAGTACTTC. Protein: CSAKASAGAEETQYF.

V is TRBV7-9 and J is TRBJ2-5; TRBD1 is a possible D gene (5 bases). CDR1 is SEHNR, CDR2 FQNEAQ, per germline (reference sequence). V shed 5 bases and J shed 1 base, with 20 bases lying between them. This CDR3 is 17 amino acids long. The CDR3 sequence is CASSRLGKQATQETQYF. CDR3 sequence (DNA): TGTGCCAGCAGCCGACTGGGAAAACAGGCCACCCAAGAGACCCAGTACTTC. The entire variable domain, with the rest obtained from reference TRBV7-9 and TRBJ2-5, is as follows: DTGVSQNPRHKITKRGQNVTFRCDPISEHNRLYWYRQTLGQGPEFLTYFQNEAQLEKSRLLSDRFSAERPKGSFSTLEIQRTEQGDSAMYLCASSRLGKQATQETQYFGPGTRLLVL.

The chain couples TRBV7-9 to TRBJ2-2, with no clear D. The V end was cut by 6 bases, the J end by 1 base, with 12 bases between. The CDR3 has 15 amino acids. Germline loops: CDR1 SEHNR, CDR2 FQNEAQ (reference sequence). CDR3 sequence: CASSYEFWNTGELFF. Here the CDR3 DNA reads TGTGCCAGCAGTTATGAGTTTTGGAACACCGGGGAGCTGTTTTTT.